This T cell receptor beta chain was documented in a study of cytomegalovirus exposure and HLA in healthy donors. Turning to the study itself: Drawn from HLA-typed donors, some 80 million unique TCRs were held in an early data release.

13 Jbeta primers and 60 Vbeta primers were used for the PCR. Using immunoSEQ multiplex PCR, the repertoire was profiled, and TCRdb retains in-frame clones only, with some absent. The sample consists of more than 95,000 clones, 83% of them appearing once. The study, taken as a whole, reports: Sequencing likely produced, as an artifact, a cluster of highly shared sequence variants. The only immune exposure information that was available was CMV serostatus. Trimming of TCR beta V- and J-genes showed a link, identified in a later analysis, to a missense DCLRE1C variant.

A word on this clone: Its antigen remains unknown.

This CDR3 is built from 16 residues. The V gene lost 5 bases and the J gene lost 2 bases, with 13 bases spanning the gap. Germline V CDR1 and CDR2: SGHNT, YENEEA. The sequence came from a man in his late teens or twenties in good health and CMV-seropositive. The specimen was PBMCs. The V gene is TRBV11-3, the J gene TRBJ2-6; a weak D match, TRBD1 (6 bases). CDR3 loop: CASSPGAGAGANVLTF. CDR3 DNA sequence: TGTGCCAGCAGCCCCGGAGCAGGGGCTGGGGCCAACGTCCTGACTTTC.